These 26 T cell receptor beta chains originate from one sample sequenced in a study of cytomegalovirus exposure and HLA in healthy donors. 60 Vbeta and 13 Jbeta primers were used in PCR. Sequencing used immunoSEQ multiplex PCR; TCRdb keeps in-frame clones, though not all of them. Counted here are under 130,000 clones, 69% occurring once; the ten biggest clones make up roughly 3.2%. The sequenced sample was PBMCs. These receptors all come from a man aged 30 to 39 in good health and CMV-seronegative.

This sequence joins TRBV9 and TRBJ2-7; no clear D gene. The CDR3 length is 15 residues. Trimming removed 4 bases at V and 0 bases at J, with 14 bases between. Per the germline V gene, CDR1 is SGDLS and CDR2 is YYNGEE. CDR3: CASSPLPLSSYEQYF. In DNA, the CDR3 is TGTGCCAGCAGCCCCCTCCCCTTGAGCTCCTACGAGCAGTACTTC.

The chain employs TRBV28 and TRBJ1-5; 9 nucleotides align to TRBD1. Germline V lookup: CDR1 MDHEN, CDR2 SYDVKM. This CDR3 is 14 amino acids long. V was pared by 5 bases and J by 4 bases, with 3 bases of the junction left unmatched. The CDR3 protein is CASSRTGANQPQHF. CDR3 DNA sequence: TGTGCCAGCAGTCGGACAGGGGCAAATCAGCCCCAGCATTTT. Based on the CDR3 plus reference TRBV28 and TRBJ1-5, the full variable domain is DVKVTQSSRYLVKRTGEKVFLECVQDMDHENMFWYRQDPGLGLRLIYFSYDVKMKEKGDIPEGYSVSREKKERFSLILESASTNQTSMYLCASSRTGANQPQHFGDGTRLSIL.

This chain links TRBV9 with TRBJ2-4, with TRBD2 identical over 7 bases. The germline V gene has CDR1 SGDLS and CDR2 YYNGEE. This CDR3 spans 16 amino acids. Unmatched junction bases numbered 5, after V lost 0 bases and J lost 2 bases. The CDR3 sequence is CASSVEPSGPKNIQYF. The CDR3 nucleotides read TGTGCCAGCAGCGTAGAGCCTAGCGGTCCCAAAAACATTCAGTACTTC.

The chain recombines TRBV7-2 with TRBJ2-7; 8 positions match TRBD1. Germline CDR1 reads SGHTA; CDR2 reads FQGNSA. The J segment lost 6 bases and the V segment lost 4 bases, leaving 8 bases of the junction unmatched. The CDR3 is 14 residues long. CDR3 sequence: CASSSAQGAGEQYF. CDR3 sequence (DNA): TGTGCCAGCAGCTCCGCCCAGGGGGCAGGCGAGCAGTACTTC. The full variable domain, rest sourced from reference TRBV7-2 and TRBJ2-7, is GAGVSQSPSNKVTEKGKDVELRCDPISGHTALYWYRQSLGQGLEFLIYFQGNSAPDKSGLPSDRFSAERTGGSVSTLTIQRTQQEDSAVYLCASSSAQGAGEQYFGPGTRLTVT.

In this sample, this clone turned up a few times. V gene TRBV28 combines with J gene TRBJ2-3; tentative D call: TRBD2 (6 bases). The CDR3 runs 12 residues. V was trimmed by 6 bases and J by 5 bases, leaving 9 bases between them. Per the germline V gene, CDR1 is MDHEN and CDR2 is SYDVKM. The CDR3 DNA is TGTGCCAGCAGGGGACTGCTAGATACGCAGTATTTT. This codes for CASRGLLDTQYF.

Of note for this clone: Other DNA sequences of this sample code for an identical CDR3. V gene TRBV14 combines with J gene TRBJ2-5; 14 bases agree with TRBD2. Germline CDR1 and CDR2: SGHDN and FVKESK. The J segment lost 3 bases and the V segment lost 6 bases, leaving 15 bases of the junction unmatched. CDR3 size: 19 residues. CDR3: CASSSRYGTSGGSKETQYF. The CDR3 region has the DNA TGTGCCAGCAGTTCAAGATATGGGACTAGCGGGGGATCTAAAGAGACCCAGTACTTC.

This clone was counted once. This chain joins TRBV6-5 and TRBJ2-1, with D maybe TRBD2 (5 bases). In germline, CDR1 is MNHEY, CDR2 SVGAGI. The CDR3 contains 16 residues. V lost 0 bases, J lost 1 base, and 10 bases lay in between. CDR3 residues: CASSYSRVQSYNEQFF. CDR3 DNA sequence: TGTGCCAGCAGTTACTCGAGGGTGCAGTCCTACAATGAGCAGTTCTTC.

The chain combines TRBV7-2 with TRBJ1-5; 7 bases agree with TRBD1. CDR3 length: 15 amino acids. J gave up 0 bases and V 3 bases, and 2 bases lay outside the gene matches. The germline CDR1 and CDR2 sequences are SGHTA and FQGNSA. CDR3 in DNA: TGTGCCAGCAGCTTGGACAGGAGTAGCAATCAGCCCCAGCATTTT. This translates into CASSLDRSSNQPQHF.

The rearrangement joins TRBV11-2 to TRBJ2-3, with TRBD2 identical over 7 bases. There are 15 residues in the CDR3. Germline V gives CDR1 SGHAT, CDR2 FQNNGV. The V and J ends lost 3 bases and 0 bases, in that order; junction bases with no gene match: 3. CDR3 region: CASSFREASTDTQYF. The DNA for the CDR3 is TGTGCCAGCAGCTTTCGGGAGGCTAGCACAGATACGCAGTATTTT.

The rearrangement joins TRBV18 to TRBJ2-5; perhaps TRBD1 as D (6 bases). The ends were cut back, 1 base at V and 2 bases at J, with 17 bases in the middle. This CDR3 contains 17 residues. Germline V gives CDR1 KGHSH, CDR2 LQKENI. CDR3: CASSPLNPGTTQETQYF. The DNA for the CDR3 is TGTGCCAGCTCACCACTCAACCCCGGGACAACTCAAGAGACCCAGTACTTC.

V usage is TRBV6-5 and J usage is TRBJ1-2; perhaps TRBD1 as D (5 bases). The CDR3 sequence is 14 residues long. Trimming pared 3 bases from V and 8 bases from J, leaving 16 bases between. CDR1 MNHEY and CDR2 SVGAGI come from the germline V gene. Here the CDR3 reads CASSYGEAGRGYTF. CDR3 coding DNA: TGTGCCAGCAGTTATGGTGAGGCAGGGCGAGGCTACACCTTC.

This clone came up once. The chain recombines TRBV20-1 with TRBJ2-5; D may be TRBD2 (5 bases). The ends were cut back, 6 bases at V and 10 bases at J, with 15 bases in the middle. Looked up from germline, CDR1 is DFQATT and CDR2 is SNEGSKA (reference sequence). The CDR3 is 11 residues long. Here the CDR3 reads CSAVSPGSQYF. The CDR3 bases are TGCAGTGCCGTTAGTCCGGGGAGCCAGTACTTC.

The chain has TRBV20-1 and TRBJ1-1; D may be TRBD1 (5 bases). The CDR3 loop spans 11 amino acids. Germline CDR1 reads DFQATT; CDR2 reads SNEGSKA (reference sequence). With 3 bases removed from V and 7 bases from J, the gap between germline ends came to 9 bases. Here the CDR3 reads CSARDNVEAFF. The CDR3 nucleotides read TGCAGTGCTAGGGACAACGTTGAAGCTTTCTTT.

The chain carries TRBV2 and TRBJ2-7, with TRBD2 identical over 9 bases. Germline V gene sequence: CDR1 SNHLY, CDR2 FYNNEI. The CDR3 covers 14 residues. V lost 3 bases to trimming and J lost 2 bases; unmatched junction nucleotides: 2. The CDR3 region is CASSDSGGAYEQYF. CDR3 coding DNA: TGTGCCAGCAGTGATAGCGGGGGCGCCTACGAGCAGTACTTC.

This clone is a singleton in its sample. CDR3 loop: CASSAVGSSYNEQFF. The CDR3 bases are TGTGCCAGCAGCGCAGTGGGGAGCTCCTACAATGAGCAGTTCTTC. The gene calls are TRBV7-2 and TRBJ2-1; D possibly corresponds to TRBD2 (5 bases). The CDR3 runs 15 residues. Germline V gene data show CDR1 as SGHTA and CDR2 as FQGNSA. V lost 5 bases to trimming and J lost 0 bases, with 11 bases between them.

V and J are TRBV5-1 and TRBJ2-2; TRBD2 matches at 10 bases. The CDR3 is made up of 16 amino acids. The germline gives CDR1 SGHRS, CDR2 YFSETQ. Germline trimming cut 3 bases from V and 4 bases from J; bases unmatched to any gene: 6. This chain's CDR3 is CASSSLAGVGTGELFF. In DNA form, the CDR3 reads TGCGCCAGCAGCTCGCTAGCGGGAGTAGGCACCGGGGAGCTGTTTTTT. The full variable domain, with the rest looked up from reference TRBV5-1 and TRBJ2-2, is KAGVTQTPRYLIKTRGQQVTLSCSPISGHRSVSWYQQTPGQGLQFLFEYFSETQRNKGNFPGRFSGRQFSNSRSEMNVSTLELGDSALYLCASSSLAGVGTGELFFGEGSRLTVL.

The rearrangement uses TRBV27 and TRBJ2-7, with TRBD1 identical over 8 bases. This CDR3 spans 16 amino acids. Germline V gene sequence: CDR1 MNHEY, CDR2 SMNVEV (reference sequence). V dropped 0 bases and J dropped 2; count of bases not matched to a gene: 6. CDR3 sequence: CASSLSMQGAPYEQYF. The DNA for the CDR3 is TGTGCCAGCAGTTTATCGATGCAGGGGGCCCCCTACGAGCAGTACTTC.

J is TRBJ2-2 and V is TRBV19; the D is unclear. Trimming took 7 bases from V and 2 from J, leaving 8 bases between them. The V gene's germline CDR1 is LNHDA and CDR2 SQIVND (reference sequence). This CDR3 contains 13 residues. The CDR3 sequence: CASTTTNTGELFF. Written as DNA, the CDR3 is TGTGCCAGTACCACAACCAACACCGGGGAGCTGTTTTTT.

V usage is TRBV27 and J usage is TRBJ2-7, with 8 bases aligning to TRBD2. This CDR3 contains 13 residues. The germline V gene encodes CDR1 MNHEY and CDR2 SMNVEV (reference sequence). V lost 6 bases to trimming and J lost 11 bases; unmatched junction nucleotides: 12. In DNA form, the CDR3 reads TGTGCCAGCAGCTTAGGGACTAGGCGCGTCGAGTACTTC. Protein: CASSLGTRRVEYF.

This clone was seen a few times. The chain carries TRBV2 and TRBJ2-7; D possibly corresponds to TRBD2 (6 bases). V was shortened by 6 bases and J by 1 base, with 10 bases between the two germline ends. The length of the CDR3 is 13 residues. Germline lookup yields CDR1 SNHLY and CDR2 FYNNEI. This CDR3 is CASRRDGSYEQYF. CDR3 bases: TGTGCCAGCAGGCGGGACGGGTCCTACGAGCAGTACTTC. Full variable domain (remainder filled in from reference TRBV2 and TRBJ2-7): EPEVTQTPSHQVTQMGQEVILRCVPISNHLYFYWYRQILGQKVEFLVSFYNNEISEKSEIFDDQFSVERPDGSNFTLKIRSTKLEDSAMYFCASRRDGSYEQYFGPGTRLTVT.

This sequence joins TRBV5-1 and TRBJ2-6; D might be TRBD1 (5 bases). V was pared by 5 bases and J by 1 base, with 16 bases between. The CDR3 is 17 amino acids. CDR1 SGHRS and CDR2 YFSETQ come from the germline V gene. The CDR3 here is CASSSQLQGSGANVLTF. CDR3 sequence (DNA): TGCGCCAGCAGTTCCCAACTTCAGGGATCTGGGGCCAACGTCCTGACTTTC.

The chain carries TRBV20-1 and TRBJ2-7; D not resolved. Trimming left V 3 bases short and J 5 bases short, with 5 bases between. Germline CDR1 DFQATT, CDR2 SNEGSKA (reference sequence). The CDR3 runs 10 residues. The CDR3 loop reads CSASRDEQYF. CDR3 in DNA: TGCAGTGCTAGCCGCGACGAGCAGTACTTC.

The rearrangement links TRBV16 to TRBJ2-3, with 12 bases that match TRBD2. The CDR3 runs to 16 residues. J was trimmed by 1 base and V by 4 bases; bases with no gene match: 3. Germline V lookup: CDR1 KGHSY, CDR2 FQNENV. The CDR3 loop is CASSPRLAGGTDTQYF. The CDR3 bases are TGTGCCAGCAGCCCACGACTAGCGGGAGGCACAGATACGCAGTATTTT.

The gene calls are TRBV6-4 and TRBJ1-2, with 11 bases matching TRBD1. The CDR3 length is 15 residues. Germline CDR1 reads MRHNA; CDR2 reads SNTAGT. V lost 4 bases, J lost 4 bases, and 5 bases stayed unmatched. CDR3 amino acids: CASSVPDRGPYGYTF. In DNA form, the CDR3 reads TGTGCCAGCAGTGTTCCGGACAGGGGGCCCTATGGCTACACCTTC.

The chain couples TRBV4-2 to TRBJ2-2; D not certain. Germline CDR1 is LGHNA and CDR2 is YNFKEQ. V lost 1 base to trimming and J lost 0 bases, with 6 bases between them. The CDR3 totals 15 residues. This CDR3 reads CASSQGTTNTGELFF. The CDR3 DNA reads as TGTGCCAGCAGCCAAGGTACAACGAACACCGGGGAGCTGTTTTTT.

The chain joins TRBV5-4 to TRBJ2-5; D gene uncertain. CDR3 length: 15 amino acids. Germline V gene sequence: CDR1 SGHNT, CDR2 YYREEE (reference sequence). V lost 4 bases, J lost 0 bases, and 13 bases lay in between. CDR3 region: CASSPGQAYQETQYF. The CDR3 DNA is TGTGCCAGCAGCCCTGGGCAGGCCTACCAAGAGACCCAGTACTTC. Using reference TRBV5-4 and TRBJ2-5 for the parts outside the CDR3, the full variable domain is ETGVTQSPTHLIKTRGQQVTLRCSSQSGHNTVSWYQQALGQGPQFIFQYYREEENGRGNFPPRFSGLQFPNYSSELNVNALELDDSALYLCASSPGQAYQETQYFGPGTRLLVL.